This TCR beta chain was identified in a study of blood T cell repertoires in COVID-19. The wider study: Samples taken during acute and convalescent COVID-19 were collected in the United States, Italy and Spain. From T cells, B-cell-depleted T cells, or PBMCs came the material, which was cDNA or gDNA.

Study processing details: Amplification with reference gene primers provided the estimates of nucleated cell counts. Profiling relied on immunoSEQ multiplex PCR, and the TCRdb table lists in-frame clones only, not all of them. V, J and clone size are taken as reported in that table, and D and trimming were inferred from the DNA itself. The sample lists 140,000 or so clones, about 81% occurring once. The CDR3 contains 14 residues. Losses at the gene ends were 4 bases for V and 6 bases for J; bases not matched to a gene: 10. The germline V gene has CDR1 SGHRS and CDR2 YFSETQ. The sequencing sample was made of peripheral blood. This TCR derives from a woman older than 75 with acute or convalescent COVID-19. The chain couples TRBV5-1 to TRBJ2-7; TRBD2 agrees at 7 bases. The CDR3 loop is CASSLGTISIEQYF. The CDR3 nucleotides read TGCGCCAGCAGCCTGGGGACTATCTCGATCGAGCAGTACTTC.